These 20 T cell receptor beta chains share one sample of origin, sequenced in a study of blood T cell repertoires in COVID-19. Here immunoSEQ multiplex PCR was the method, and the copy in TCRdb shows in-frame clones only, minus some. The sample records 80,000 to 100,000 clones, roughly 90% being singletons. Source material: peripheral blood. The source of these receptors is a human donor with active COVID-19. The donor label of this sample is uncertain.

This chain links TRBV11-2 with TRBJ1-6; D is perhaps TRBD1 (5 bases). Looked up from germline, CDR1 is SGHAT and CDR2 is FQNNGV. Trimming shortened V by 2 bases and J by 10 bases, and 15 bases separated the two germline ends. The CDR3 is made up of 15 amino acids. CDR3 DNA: TGTGCCAGCAGCTTAACCGACAGTGGAAGGTCACCCCTCCACTTT. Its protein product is CASSLTDSGRSPLHF.

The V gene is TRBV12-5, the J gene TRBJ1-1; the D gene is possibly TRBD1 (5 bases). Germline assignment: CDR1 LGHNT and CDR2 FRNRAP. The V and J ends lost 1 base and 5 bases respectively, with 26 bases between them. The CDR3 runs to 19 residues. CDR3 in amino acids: CASGLALRGGLGLGTEAFF. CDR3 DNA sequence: TGTGCTAGTGGTTTGGCCTTGAGGGGAGGGCTCGGGCTGGGGACTGAAGCTTTCTTT.

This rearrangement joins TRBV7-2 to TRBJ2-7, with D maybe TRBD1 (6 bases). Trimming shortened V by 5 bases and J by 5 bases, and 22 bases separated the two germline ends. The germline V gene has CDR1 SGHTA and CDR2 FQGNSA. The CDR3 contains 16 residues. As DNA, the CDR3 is TGTGCCAGCAGCCCCCAGTGGGGCAGGGGTCCGCACGAGCAGTACTTC. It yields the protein CASSPQWGRGPHEQYF.

CDR3 sequence: CASNPEPGSSTDTQYF. CDR3 sequence (DNA): TGCGCCAGCAACCCCGAACCGGGGTCTAGCACAGATACGCAGTATTTT. J is TRBJ2-3 and V is TRBV4-3, with D possibly being TRBD2 (5 bases). Trimming took 7 bases from V and 0 from J, leaving 17 bases between them. The CDR3 spans 16 residues. Germline V CDR1 and CDR2: LGHNA, YSLEER.

The CDR3 sequence is CASSQGRGSSYNSPLHF. CDR3 DNA: TGCGCCAGCAGCCAAGGGCGGGGAAGCTCCTATAATTCACCCCTCCACTTT. The chain joins TRBV4-3 to TRBJ1-6, with D hard to call. The CDR3 consists of 17 residues. Germline CDR1 LGHNA, CDR2 YSLEER. V was shortened by 1 base and J by 0 bases, with 10 bases between the two germline ends.

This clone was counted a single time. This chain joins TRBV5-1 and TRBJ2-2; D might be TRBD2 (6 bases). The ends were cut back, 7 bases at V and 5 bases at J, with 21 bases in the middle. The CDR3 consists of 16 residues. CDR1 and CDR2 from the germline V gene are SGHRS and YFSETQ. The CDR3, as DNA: TGCGCCAGCCGAAGGAGGGATTTAATTCGAACCGGGGAGCTGTTTTTT. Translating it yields CASRRRDLIRTGELFF. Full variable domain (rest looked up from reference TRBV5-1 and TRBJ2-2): KAGVTQTPRYLIKTRGQQVTLSCSPISGHRSVSWYQQTPGQGLQFLFEYFSETQRNKGNFPGRFSGRQFSNSRSEMNVSTLELGDSALYLCASRRRDLIRTGELFFGEGSRLTVL.

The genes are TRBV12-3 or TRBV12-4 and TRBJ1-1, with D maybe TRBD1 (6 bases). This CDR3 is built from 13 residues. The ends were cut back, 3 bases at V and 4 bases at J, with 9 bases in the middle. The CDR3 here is CASSFKGGTEAFF. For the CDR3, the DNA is TGTGCCAGCAGTTTTAAAGGGGGCACTGAAGCTTTCTTT.

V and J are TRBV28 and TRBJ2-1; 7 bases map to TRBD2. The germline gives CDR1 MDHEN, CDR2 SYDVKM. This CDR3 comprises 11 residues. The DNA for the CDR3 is TGTGGGGCTAGCGGACCCAATGAGCAGTTCTTC. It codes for CGASGPNEQFF.

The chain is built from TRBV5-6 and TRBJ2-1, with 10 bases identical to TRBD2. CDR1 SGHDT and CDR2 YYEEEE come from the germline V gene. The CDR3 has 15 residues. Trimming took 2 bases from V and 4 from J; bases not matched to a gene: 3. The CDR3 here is CASSLRTSGYNEQFF. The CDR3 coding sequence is TGTGCCAGCAGCTTACGGACTAGCGGTTACAATGAGCAGTTCTTC. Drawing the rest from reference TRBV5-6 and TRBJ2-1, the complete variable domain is DAGVTQSPTHLIKTRGQQVTLRCSPKSGHDTVSWYQQALGQGPQFIFQYYEEEERQRGNFPDRFSGHQFPNYSSELNVNALLLGDSALYLCASSLRTSGYNEQFFGPGTRLTVL.

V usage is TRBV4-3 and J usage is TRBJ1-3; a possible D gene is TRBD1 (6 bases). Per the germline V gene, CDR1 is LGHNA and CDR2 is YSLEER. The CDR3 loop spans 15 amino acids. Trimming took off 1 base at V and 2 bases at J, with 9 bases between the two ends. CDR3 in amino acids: CASSQVRTAGNTIYF. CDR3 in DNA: TGCGCCAGCAGCCAAGTTAGGACAGCTGGAAACACCATATATTTT.

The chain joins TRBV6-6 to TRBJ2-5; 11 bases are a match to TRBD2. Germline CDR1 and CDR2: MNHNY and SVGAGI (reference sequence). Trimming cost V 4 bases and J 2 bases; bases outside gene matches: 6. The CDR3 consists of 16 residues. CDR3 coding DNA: TGTGCCAGCAGTTTAGCGGGGGGGCCTCAACAAGAGACCCAGTACTTC. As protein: CASSLAGGPQQETQYF.

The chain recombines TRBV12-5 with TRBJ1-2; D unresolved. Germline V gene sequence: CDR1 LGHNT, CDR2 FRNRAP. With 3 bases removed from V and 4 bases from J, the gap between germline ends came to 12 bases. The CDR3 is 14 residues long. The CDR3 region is CASGFTGSGYGYTF. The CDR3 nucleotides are TGTGCTAGTGGTTTTACCGGGAGCGGCTATGGCTACACCTTC.

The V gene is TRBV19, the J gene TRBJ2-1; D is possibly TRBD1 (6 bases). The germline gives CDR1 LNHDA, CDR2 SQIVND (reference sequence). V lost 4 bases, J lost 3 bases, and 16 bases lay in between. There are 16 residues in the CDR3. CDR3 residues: CASSTRGPRNYNEQFF. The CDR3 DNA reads TGTGCCAGTAGTACCAGGGGACCGAGGAACTACAATGAGCAGTTCTTC.

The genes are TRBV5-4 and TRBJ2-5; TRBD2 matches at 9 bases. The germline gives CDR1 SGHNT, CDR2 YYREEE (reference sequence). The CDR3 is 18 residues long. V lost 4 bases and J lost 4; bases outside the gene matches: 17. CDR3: CASSPTGTSKAVGETQYF. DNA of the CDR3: TGTGCCAGCAGCCCTACCGGGACTAGCAAGGCCGTGGGAGAGACCCAGTACTTC.

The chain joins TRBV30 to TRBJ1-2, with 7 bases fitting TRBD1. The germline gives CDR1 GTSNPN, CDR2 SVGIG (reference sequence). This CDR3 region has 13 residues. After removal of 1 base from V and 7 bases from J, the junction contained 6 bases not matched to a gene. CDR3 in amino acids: CAWSAWDSSGYTF. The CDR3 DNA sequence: TGTGCCTGGAGTGCTTGGGACAGCAGTGGCTACACCTTC.

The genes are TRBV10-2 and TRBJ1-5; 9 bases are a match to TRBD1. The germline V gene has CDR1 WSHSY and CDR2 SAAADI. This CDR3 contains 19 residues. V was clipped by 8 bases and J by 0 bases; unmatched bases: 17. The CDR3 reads CASQRSQGQGTYSNQPQHF. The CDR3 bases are TGCGCCAGCCAGAGGAGTCAGGGACAGGGAACATATAGCAATCAGCCCCAGCATTTT.

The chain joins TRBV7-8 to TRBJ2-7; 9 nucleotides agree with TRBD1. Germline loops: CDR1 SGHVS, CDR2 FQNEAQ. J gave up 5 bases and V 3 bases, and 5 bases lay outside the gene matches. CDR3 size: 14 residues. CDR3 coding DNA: TGTGCCAGCAGCTTTAGACAGGGGGGCGACGAGCAGTACTTC. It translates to CASSFRQGGDEQYF. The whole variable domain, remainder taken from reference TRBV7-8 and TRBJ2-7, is GAGVSQSPRYKVAKRGQDVALRCDPISGHVSLFWYQQALGQGPEFLTYFQNEAQLDKSGLPSDRFFAERPEGSVSTLKIQRTQQEDSAVYLCASSFRQGGDEQYFGPGTRLTVT.

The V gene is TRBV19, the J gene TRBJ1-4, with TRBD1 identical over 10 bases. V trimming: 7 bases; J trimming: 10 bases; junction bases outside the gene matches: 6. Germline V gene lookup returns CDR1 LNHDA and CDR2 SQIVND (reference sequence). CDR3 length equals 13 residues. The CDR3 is CASTTGGAGKLFF. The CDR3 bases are TGTGCCAGTACGACAGGGGGCGCGGGAAAACTGTTTTTT.

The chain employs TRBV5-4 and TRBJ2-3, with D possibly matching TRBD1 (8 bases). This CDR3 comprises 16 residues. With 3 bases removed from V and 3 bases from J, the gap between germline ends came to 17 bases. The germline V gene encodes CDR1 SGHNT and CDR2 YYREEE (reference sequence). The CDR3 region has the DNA TGTGCCAGCAGCTCCAGGGGGCGGGGGCCGACAGATACGCAGTATTTT. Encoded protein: CASSSRGRGPTDTQYF.

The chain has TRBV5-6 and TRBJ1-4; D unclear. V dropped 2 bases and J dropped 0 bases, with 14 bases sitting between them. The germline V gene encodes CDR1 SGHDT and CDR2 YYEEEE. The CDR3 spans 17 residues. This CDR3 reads CASSFNRAYSTNEKLFF. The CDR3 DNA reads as TGTGCCAGCAGCTTTAACAGAGCCTACTCAACTAATGAAAAACTGTTTTTT.